A single sample gave rise to the 13 T cell receptor beta chains below, sequenced in a study of beta chain features in type 1 diabetes. Expressed TCRB transcripts got sequenced, as all isolated RNA was reverse transcribed. Profiled with immunoSEQ multiplex PCR; TCRdb holds only in-frame clones, not every one. The table lists 350,000 to 400,000 clones, around 16% of them singletons. The sample was naive CD4+ T cells from blood. Receptors were obtained from a woman aged 18 to 35 in good health.

The chain has TRBV30 and TRBJ1-5; D is uncertain. The germline V and J ends were trimmed by 6 bases and 0 bases, with 9 bases remaining between them. Germline V gives CDR1 GTSNPN, CDR2 SVGIG (reference sequence). The CDR3 has 13 amino acids. The CDR3 DNA reads as TGTGCCTGTGACATAAATAGCAATCAGCCCCAGCATTTT. This encodes CACDINSNQPQHF.

This clone has only a few counts. As DNA, the CDR3 is TGCGCCAGCAGCCCCGCCGGACTAGCGGGAAATGAGCAGTTCTTC. Its protein is CASSPAGLAGNEQFF. The V call is TRBV5-1, the J call TRBJ2-1, with 12 positions matching TRBD2. CDR3 length equals 15 residues. Germline assignment: CDR1 SGHRS and CDR2 YFSETQ. J gave up 7 bases and V 4 bases, and 6 bases lay outside the gene matches.

The table lists this clone with a few counts. The chain uses TRBV30 and TRBJ1-4, with 11 bases identical to TRBD1. Germline V lookup: CDR1 GTSNPN, CDR2 SVGIG (reference sequence). J lost 7 bases, V lost 2 bases, and 3 bases had no gene match. The CDR3 has 14 residues. The CDR3 coding sequence is TGTGCCTGGAGTTGGGGGACAGGGGGTGAAAAACTGTTTTTT. This sequence encodes CAWSWGTGGEKLFF.

This clone was counted between two and nine times. V is TRBV5-1 and J is TRBJ2-2; the D gene is possibly TRBD1 (5 bases). Germline CDR1 reads SGHRS; CDR2 reads YFSETQ. Trimming took off 4 bases at V and 0 bases at J, with 7 bases between the two ends. The CDR3 totals 14 residues. CDR3 protein: CASSLRANTGELFF. CDR3 DNA: TGCGCCAGCAGCCTCAGGGCGAACACCGGGGAGCTGTTTTTT. Complete variable domain (other parts from reference TRBV5-1 and TRBJ2-2): KAGVTQTPRYLIKTRGQQVTLSCSPISGHRSVSWYQQTPGQGLQFLFEYFSETQRNKGNFPGRFSGRQFSNSRSEMNVSTLELGDSALYLCASSLRANTGELFFGEGSRLTVL.

The chain links TRBV9 to TRBJ2-5, with TRBD1 matching 8 bases. The CDR3 extends over 16 amino acids. With V trimmed by 4 bases and J by 1 base, 9 bases remained unmatched. Germline assignment: CDR1 SGDLS and CDR2 YYNGEE. CDR3 sequence reads: CASSIGTGASQETQYF. The CDR3 DNA reads as TGTGCCAGCAGCATCGGGACAGGAGCCTCCCAAGAGACCCAGTACTTC.

This clone was detected a few times. The genes are TRBV29-1 and TRBJ1-1; a possible D gene is TRBD1 (5 bases). The germline gives CDR1 SQVTM, CDR2 ANQGSEA. The CDR3 contains 15 residues. The V end lost 4 bases, the J end lost 2 bases, and 17 bases lay between the germline ends. CDR3 DNA: TGCAGCGTTGTAGTGCCTGGGGGGTCAAACACTGAAGCTTTCTTT. Its protein is CSVVVPGGSNTEAFF.

V is TRBV7-2 and J is TRBJ2-1; TRBD2 matches 9 bases. With V trimmed by 1 base and J by 8 bases, 3 bases remained unmatched. In germline, CDR1 is SGHTA, CDR2 FQGNSA. The CDR3 spans 14 residues. The DNA of the CDR3 is TGTGCCAGCAGCTTAGTGAGGACTAGCGATGAGCAGTTCTTC. Its translation is CASSLVRTSDEQFF.

This clone was counted between two and nine times. The V and J genes are TRBV7-2 and TRBJ2-5; 10 bases fit TRBD2. Germline-derived CDR1 and CDR2 are SGHTA and FQGNSA. This CDR3 spans 16 amino acids. The V gene end was trimmed by 4 bases and the J gene end by 4 bases; junction bases not matched to a gene: 9. DNA of the CDR3: TGTGCCAGCAGCTCACAACTAGCGGGACTTCGAGAGACCCAGTACTTC. This encodes CASSSQLAGLRETQYF.

This clone showed up just a few times. Mismatch with germline at one junction end may stem from a read error. The V and J genes are TRBV2 and TRBJ2-1; TRBD2 aligns across 11 bases. The V gene's germline CDR1 is SNHLY and CDR2 FYNNEI. The CDR3 contains 13 residues. CDR3 nucleotides: TGTGCCAGCAGACCTACAGGGACTAGCGGTCCCCTCTTC. Its translation: CASRPTGTSGPLF.

The chain employs TRBV13 and TRBJ2-5, with D tentatively TRBD1 (5 bases). This CDR3 spans 14 amino acids. Trimming left V 0 bases short and J 2 bases short, with 7 bases between. Germline CDR1 PRHDT, CDR2 FYEKMQ (reference sequence). This CDR3 reads CASSLGGDQETQYF. In DNA, the CDR3 is TGTGCCAGCAGCTTAGGAGGGGATCAAGAGACCCAGTACTTC.

A few counts support this clone. The chain couples TRBV5-6 to TRBJ2-7; D possibly corresponds to TRBD1 (6 bases). V gave up 2 bases and J gave up 4 bases, with 16 bases separating them. CDR1 SGHDT and CDR2 YYEEEE come from the germline V gene. CDR3 size: 15 residues. DNA for the CDR3: TGTGCCAGCAGCTTCTCAGGGGCTGCGCCGTACGAGCAGTACTTC. This gives the protein CASSFSGAAPYEQYF. The complete variable domain, with remaining parts taken from reference TRBV5-6 and TRBJ2-7, reads DAGVTQSPTHLIKTRGQQVTLRCSPKSGHDTVSWYQQALGQGPQFIFQYYEEEERQRGNFPDRFSGHQFPNYSSELNVNALLLGDSALYLCASSFSGAAPYEQYFGPGTRLTVT.

The chain has TRBV5-1 and TRBJ1-4; D uncertain. With 4 bases removed from V and 0 bases from J, the gap between germline ends came to 13 bases. CDR1 and CDR2 (germline): SGHRS, YFSETQ. The CDR3 spans 16 residues. Here the CDR3 reads CASSPLGRATNEKLFF. CDR3 bases: TGCGCCAGCAGCCCCCTAGGGAGGGCAACTAATGAAAAACTGTTTTTT.

The table lists this clone with a few counts. The chain employs TRBV14 and TRBJ2-7, with D perhaps matching TRBD1 (6 bases). V gave up 1 base and J gave up 5 bases, with 12 bases separating them. This CDR3 region has 14 residues. Germline V lookup: CDR1 SGHDN, CDR2 FVKESK. The CDR3 is CASSQAVRGNEQYF. In DNA, the CDR3 is TGTGCCAGCAGCCAAGCGGTGAGGGGGAACGAGCAGTACTTC.